Here is one T cell receptor (beta chain) with its context. Antigen specificity is unknown. The sample belongs to a study of cytomegalovirus exposure and HLA in healthy donors. Regarding the study as a whole: In presence/absence analyses, roughly uniform sequencing depth across donors was assumed. An analysis done earlier found most TCR beta V segments productive about 87% or about 30% of the time. High specificity and sensitivity for cytomegalovirus status were reported for the classifier. Trimming of TCR beta V- and J-genes showed a link, identified in a later analysis, to a missense DCLRE1C variant.

This CDR3 comprises 15 residues. Trimming cost V 0 bases and J 8 bases; bases outside gene matches: 7. Germline V gene sequence: CDR1 SNHLY, CDR2 FYNNEI. 60 Vbeta and 13 Jbeta primers were used in PCR. Method: immunoSEQ multiplex PCR; TCRdb's copy keeps in-frame clones and lacks some. The table for this sample gives approximately 80,000 clones. The V and J genes are TRBV2 and TRBJ2-1; 7 nucleotides match TRBD2. The TCR comes from a woman in her twenties or thirties in good health and CMV-seronegative. Source material: PBMCs. The CDR3 protein is CASSEAQAGRDEQFF. CDR3 nucleotide sequence: TGTGCCAGCAGTGAAGCGCAGGCGGGGAGGGATGAGCAGTTCTTC.